Listed below are T cell receptor beta chains from one sample, sequenced in a study of blood T cell repertoires in COVID-19. Sequencing used immunoSEQ multiplex PCR; TCRdb keeps in-frame clones, though not all of them. Among approximately 200,000 clones listed, around 80% were seen once. The source material was peripheral blood. These receptors were collected from a woman older than 75 with COVID-19, enrolled during active disease. The CDR3 runs from the conserved cysteine through the conserved F or W. A D gene is named only where the DNA matches it firmly. Clone sizes are given selectively: once, few, many, or a class where the clone is expanded.

J	V	size	D	DNA	CDR3
TRBJ1-2	TRBV14	-	-	TGTGCCAGCAGCCAAGGGGCAGTCCACTATGGCTACACCTTC	CASSQGAVHYGYTF
TRBJ2-7	TRBV11-2	once	TRBD1	TGTGCCAGCACCCCAGGGACAGGGGGCTACGAGCAGTACTTC	CASTPGTGGYEQYF
TRBJ2-2	TRBV5-1	-	-	TGCGCCAGCAGCTCCACACCGGAGGGCGGGGAGCTGTTTTTT	CASSSTPEGGELFF
TRBJ2-7	TRBV6-2/TRBV6-3	-	TRBD2	TGTGCCAGCAGTTACCGTGGACTAGCGGGAGGGACCACTTACGAGCAGTACTTC	CASSYRGLAGGTTYEQYF
TRBJ1-6	TRBV20-1	few	-	TGCAGTGCTAGTGCTGGACAGTATAGCTCCTATAATTCACCCCTCCACTTT	CSASAGQYSSYNSPLHF
TRBJ2-5	TRBV2	-	-	TGTGCCAGCAGTGAAAACTCAGCGGAGACCCAGTACTTC	CASSENSAETQYF
TRBJ2-5	TRBV11-3	-	-	TGTGCCAGCAGCTTAGGAGTACGAGCGGAAGAGACCCAGTACTTC	CASSLGVRAEETQYF
TRBJ1-2	TRBV28	-	-	TGTGCCAGCAGCTGGGAGGCCGGTAACTATGGCTACACCTTC	CASSWEAGNYGYTF
TRBJ2-1	TRBV7-8	-	TRBD1	TGTGCCAGCAGCTTATCGACAGGGCCTGACGAGCAGTTCTTC	CASSLSTGPDEQFF
TRBJ2-7	TRBV6-2/TRBV6-3	-	TRBD2	TGTGCCAGCAGTACTCTAGCGGGGGAGCAGTACTTC	CASSTLAGEQYF
TRBJ2-5	TRBV18	-	-	TGTGCCAGCTCACGGTCATTCGGGACTCTTGGGGGTCAAGAGACCCAGTACTTC	CASSRSFGTLGGQETQYF
TRBJ2-1	TRBV29-1	once	-	TGCAGCGTTGCGAGGGTTGGGGAGCAGTTCTTC	CSVARVGEQFF
TRBJ2-2	TRBV7-2	few	-	TGTGCCAGCAGCTTAACCCGGGTTAACACCGGGGAGCTGTTTTTT	CASSLTRVNTGELFF
TRBJ2-1	TRBV7-2	-	-	TGTGCCAGCAGCTCGGGGGATGAGCAGTTCTTC	CASSSGDEQFF
TRBJ1-4	TRBV2	-	-	TGTGCCAGCGTTCGGGGAACTAATGAAAAACTGTTTTTT	CASVRGTNEKLFF
TRBJ2-7	TRBV28	-	-	TGTGCCAGCAGCAAGGGGCGCCCAAAACAGTACTTC	CASSKGRPKQYF
TRBJ2-5	TRBV2	-	-	TGTGCCAGCAGTGCGGGCAGGGTGGGAGAGACCCAGTACTTC	CASSAGRVGETQYF
TRBJ1-4	TRBV4-1	-	-	TGCGCCAGCAGCCAAGCTCGTTGGCAGCCAAGGGGAAAACTGTTTTTT	CASSQARWQPRGKLFF
TRBJ1-2	TRBV5-6	few	TRBD1	TGTGCCAGCAGCAAAGGGGACAGGGCGTACTATGGCTACACCTTC	CASSKGDRAYYGYTF
TRBJ1-2	TRBV5-8	-	-	TGTGCCAGCAGGTCTCTTGGCAGGGTCTATGGCTACACCTTC	CASRSLGRVYGYTF
TRBJ2-5	TRBV18	few	TRBD2	TGTGCCAGCTCTCCCGGGACTAGCGGGACAAAGACCCAGTACTTC	CASSPGTSGTKTQYF
TRBJ1-5	TRBV6-1	-	-	TGTGCCAGCAGTGAACCCACCCGGGATATAGGGAATCAGCCCCAGCATTTT	CASSEPTRDIGNQPQHF
TRBJ2-7	TRBV5-4	few	TRBD1	TGTGCCAGCAGCCAGGACAGGGGAGGCGAGCAGTACTTC	CASSQDRGGEQYF
TRBJ1-1	TRBV29-1	-	-	TGCAGCGTCGCCGGGTCCTCCACTGAAGCTTTCTTT	CSVAGSSTEAFF
TRBJ1-1	TRBV18	few	TRBD1	TGTGCCAGCTCACCCGGAGCAGGGGGGACTCCGAACACTGAAGCTTTCTTT	CASSPGAGGTPNTEAFF
TRBJ1-1	TRBV5-1	-	TRBD1	TGCGCCAGCAGCTTCCGGGACAGAGAAAACACTGAAGCTTTCTTT	CASSFRDRENTEAFF